A selection of T cell receptor beta chains follows, all from one sample in a study of siplizumab effects on memory and regulatory T cells. Libraries were prepared by immunoSEQ multiplex PCR; TCRdb keeps only in-frame clonotypes and omits some of them. The sample records over 85,000 clones, 94% being singletons. Sequenced input: non-Treg CD4+ T cells sorted from blood. Source of these receptors: a human donor in good health. Both conserved end residues are part of each CDR3. D genes are given only for firm matches. The size entry is marked missing in some rows and otherwise reads once, few, many or a size class.

CDR3 DNA,CDR3 protein,D gene,clone size,J gene,V gene
TGTGCCAGCAGGGACCGGGACAAATACAATGAGCAGTTCTTC,CASRDRDKYNEQFF,.,.,TRBJ2-1,TRBV2
TGTGCCAGCAGCTTTTCTCCTTTGGGAGATACGCAGTATTTT,CASSFSPLGDTQYF,.,once,TRBJ2-3,TRBV6-5
TGTGCCAGCAGTGCAGGGGCCGGCTATGGCTACACCTTC,CASSAGAGYGYTF,.,few,TRBJ1-2,TRBV2
TGTGCCAGCAGCTTGGTTCCAGGGACTAATGAAAAACTGTTTTTT,CASSLVPGTNEKLFF,.,.,TRBJ1-4,TRBV5-5
TGTGCCAGCAGTGCTTCTTCTGGCTCCTACGAGCAGTACTTC,CASSASSGSYEQYF,.,.,TRBJ2-7,TRBV2
TGCGCCAGCAGCTTGGTTCCCGCGACCCAAGAGACCCAGTACTTC,CASSLVPATQETQYF,.,.,TRBJ2-5,TRBV5-1
TGTGCCAGCAGGCGCGGTGGCGTTAGGGAGACCCAGTACTTC,CASRRGGVRETQYF,.,.,TRBJ2-5,TRBV27
TGTGCCAGCAGCTTGGTGGTTAGCGGGACCTACAATGAGCAGTTCTTC,CASSLVVSGTYNEQFF,TRBD2,.,TRBJ2-1,TRBV5-4
TGTGCCAGCAGCTTTGACAAATCGTCCTACGAGCAGTACTTC,CASSFDKSSYEQYF,.,.,TRBJ2-7,TRBV7-9
TGCGCCAGCGCACCGGGACAGGGGGTAACTAATGAAAAACTGTTTTTT,CASAPGQGVTNEKLFF,TRBD1,.,TRBJ1-4,TRBV4-1
TGTGCCAGCAGCACAATAGATAGGGGCACTGAAGCTTTCTTT,CASSTIDRGTEAFF,.,.,TRBJ1-1,TRBV7-9
TGTGCCACCAAGGAGGCAGGGGGTTACGAGCAGTACTTC,CATKEAGGYEQYF,TRBD1,.,TRBJ2-7,TRBV6-5
TGTGCCTGGAGTGTACGGGGGAGTCCGCCCTACGAGCAGTACTTC,CAWSVRGSPPYEQYF,.,.,TRBJ2-7,TRBV30
TGTGCCAGCAGCCTAAGGGAAAGGACTGAAGCTTTCTTT,CASSLRERTEAFF,.,.,TRBJ1-1,TRBV7-9
TGTGCCTGGACCCTAGCGGGAGGACTTAGCACAGATACGCAGTATTTT,CAWTLAGGLSTDTQYF,TRBD2,.,TRBJ2-3,TRBV30